Presented here are 29 T cell receptor beta chains from one specimen sequenced in a study of CD8 T cells in Susac syndrome. Random hexamers served to reverse transcribe about 0.5 to 1 ug RNA. TCRdb itself ran the immunoSEQ multiplex PCR reads through MiXCR, one entry per CDR3 protein. Of roughly 200,000 distinct CDR3 sequences listed, 90% to 95% are singletons. Sequencing was carried out using CD4+ T cells from PBMCs. These receptors all come from a human donor with Susac syndrome.

In its sample, this clonotype was seen once. V usage is TRBV19 and J usage is TRBJ1-6; D might be TRBD1 (5 bases). Germline V gives CDR1 LNHDA, CDR2 SQIVND (reference sequence). The V end lost 10 bases, the J end lost 9 bases, and 22 bases lay between the germline ends. The CDR3 extends over 15 amino acids. The CDR3 DNA reads TGTGCCACTAACCGGGACGGCATCGACGGTTCACCCCTCCACTTT. It is translated as CATNRDGIDGSPLHF. The full variable domain, in which reference TRBV19 and TRBJ1-6 provide the parts outside the CDR3, is DGGITQSPKYLFRKEGQNVTLSCEQNLNHDAMYWYRQDPGQGLRLIYYSQIVNDFQKGDIAEGYSVSREKKESFPLTVTSAQKNPTAFYLCATNRDGIDGSPLHFGNGTRLTVT.

This chain joins TRBV9 and TRBJ2-1; weak D call: TRBD2 (7 bases). The germline V gene has CDR1 SGDLS and CDR2 YYNGEE. The CDR3 extends over 14 amino acids. V was shortened by 4 bases and J by 7 bases, with 15 bases between the two germline ends. Here the CDR3 reads CASSRGGGSNEQFF. The CDR3 nucleotides read TGTGCCAGCAGCCGAGGGGGGGGATCAAATGAGCAGTTCTTC.

The rearrangement links TRBV9 to TRBJ2-5, with 16 nucleotides matching TRBD2. The CDR3 totals 17 residues. J was trimmed by 5 bases and V by 0 bases; bases with no gene match: 4. Germline lookup yields CDR1 SGDLS and CDR2 YYNGEE. In DNA form, the CDR3 reads TGTGCCAGCAGCGTAGTGGGACTAGCGGGAGGGGGTGAGACCCAGTACTTC. Its protein product is CASSVVGLAGGGETQYF.

The chain has TRBV5-4 and TRBJ2-3; D is uncertain. Trimming removed 6 bases from V and 6 bases from J, with 11 bases in between. The germline V gene has CDR1 SGHNT and CDR2 YYREEE (reference sequence). The CDR3 runs to 12 residues. CDR3 in DNA: TGTGCCAGCAAGCAGGATTCGGATACGCAGTATTTT. This codes for CASKQDSDTQYF.

CDR3 loop: CATSVGTSGAREQFF. CDR3 nucleotides: TGTGCCACCAGTGTGGGGACTAGCGGGGCCCGGGAGCAGTTCTTC. V gene TRBV24-1 combines with J gene TRBJ2-1; 13 bases match TRBD2. The V and J ends lost 5 bases and 10 bases, in that order; junction bases with no gene match: 7. The CDR3 sequence is 15 residues long. Germline CDR1 and CDR2: KGHDR and SFDVKD.

This clonotype was picked up one time. V gene TRBV9 combines with J gene TRBJ1-4; weak D call: TRBD1 (5 bases). Germline CDR1 reads SGDLS; CDR2 reads YYNGEE. There are 12 residues in the CDR3. V lost 0 bases and J 8 bases, leaving 5 bases between the germline ends. The CDR3 loop is CASSVEGEKLFF. CDR3 DNA sequence: TGTGCCAGCAGCGTAGAGGGGGAAAAACTGTTTTTT. The entire variable domain, with the rest obtained from reference TRBV9 and TRBJ1-4, is as follows: DSGVTQTPKHLITATGQRVTLRCSPRSGDLSVYWYQQSLDQGLQFLIQYYNGEERAKGNILERFSAQQFPDLHSELNLSSLELGDSALYFCASSVEGEKLFFGSGTQLSVL.

The V and J genes are TRBV18 and TRBJ2-1; D is unresolved. V was shortened by 2 bases and J by 6 bases, with 2 bases between the two germline ends. Per germline, CDR1 KGHSH and CDR2 LQKENI. The CDR3 has 11 amino acids. CDR3 protein: CASSPGNEQFF. The CDR3 coding sequence is TGTGCCAGCTCACCAGGCAATGAGCAGTTCTTC.

V and J are TRBV12-3 or TRBV12-4 and TRBJ2-7; tentatively, D is TRBD2 (6 bases). The germline V and J ends were trimmed by 5 bases and 1 base, with 24 bases remaining between them. This CDR3 has 18 residues. DNA for the CDR3: TGTGCCAGCAGTCCGAGTTTCCTACGGGGGATCAAATCCTACGAGCAGTACTTC. It specifies CASSPSFLRGIKSYEQYF.

The chain carries TRBV18 and TRBJ2-1; 14 bases are a match to TRBD2. The CDR3 totals 15 residues. The germline V gene encodes CDR1 KGHSH and CDR2 LQKENI. V dropped 3 bases and J dropped 6; count of bases not matched to a gene: 1. The CDR3 DNA sequence: TGTGCCAGCTCACCCGGGACTAGCGGGGGCAATGAGCAGTTCTTC. Translation: CASSPGTSGGNEQFF.

V gene TRBV7-9 combines with J gene TRBJ1-1; D is unresolved. The germline gives CDR1 SEHNR, CDR2 FQNEAQ (reference sequence). This CDR3 is 12 amino acids long. The germline V and J ends were trimmed by 5 bases and 6 bases, with 10 bases remaining between them. The CDR3 nucleotides read TGTGCCAGCAGCACCTTACGGGCTGAAGCTTTCTTT. Translating gives CASSTLRAEAFF. Full variable domain (outside the CDR3, taken from reference TRBV7-9 and TRBJ1-1): DTGVSQNPRHKITKRGQNVTFRCDPISEHNRLYWYRQTLGQGPEFLTYFQNEAQLEKSRLLSDRFSAERPKGSFSTLEIQRTEQGDSAMYLCASSTLRAEAFFGQGTRLTVV.

The V gene is TRBV20-1, the J gene TRBJ1-1; perhaps TRBD1 as D (6 bases). CDR1 and CDR2 (germline): DFQATT, SNEGSKA (reference sequence). The CDR3 totals 12 residues. The V end was cut by 2 bases, the J end by 7 bases, with 11 bases between. The CDR3 region has the DNA TGCAGTGCTAGAAAAAGGGGGTTTGAAGCTTTCTTT. Amino acid sequence: CSARKRGFEAFF.

This rearrangement joins TRBV11-2 to TRBJ2-1; a possible D gene is TRBD2 (7 bases). Between the trimmed V and J ends, which lost 3 bases and 5 bases, there was a span of 11 bases. The germline gives CDR1 SGHAT, CDR2 FQNNGV. The CDR3 has 14 amino acids. CDR3 in amino acids: CASSLRGGDNEQFF. CDR3 coding DNA: TGTGCCAGCAGCTTGAGGGGGGGGGACAATGAGCAGTTCTTC.

The chain couples TRBV29-1 to TRBJ2-5; perhaps TRBD2 as D (5 bases). The CDR3 extends over 13 amino acids. Looked up from germline, CDR1 is SQVTM and CDR2 is ANQGSEA. Trimming removed 5 bases at V and 2 bases at J, with 12 bases between. CDR3: CSVLSGKQETQYF. The CDR3 DNA reads as TGCAGCGTTTTAAGCGGAAAACAAGAGACCCAGTACTTC.

J is TRBJ1-5 and V is TRBV19, with 7 bases aligning to TRBD1. Per the germline V gene, CDR1 is LNHDA and CDR2 is SQIVND (reference sequence). The V and J ends lost 4 bases and 5 bases, in that order; junction bases with no gene match: 11. The length of the CDR3 is 16 residues. The CDR3 reads CASSRGQFRGHQPQHF. The CDR3 coding sequence is TGTGCCAGTAGTAGGGGACAGTTTAGAGGCCATCAGCCCCAGCATTTT.

The chain is built from TRBV29-1 and TRBJ1-1; D is uncertain. CDR3 length: 13 residues. Trimming pared 4 bases from V and 0 bases from J, leaving 9 bases between. CDR1 and CDR2 (germline): SQVTM, ANQGSEA. The CDR3 loop reads CSVAEVMNTEAFF. The CDR3 DNA follows: TGCAGCGTTGCGGAAGTGATGAACACTGAAGCTTTCTTT.

This clonotype was observed a handful of times. The V call is TRBV19, the J call TRBJ2-7; a possible D gene is TRBD1 (6 bases). The V end was cut by 0 bases, the J end by 0 bases, with 15 bases between. Germline V gene data show CDR1 as LNHDA and CDR2 as SQIVND (reference sequence). The length of the CDR3 is 17 residues. CDR3 coding DNA: TGTGCCAGTAGTATAGATATCAGGACAGTCGACTCCTACGAGCAGTACTTC. This codes for CASSIDIRTVDSYEQYF.

The rearrangement uses TRBV5-6 and TRBJ1-1; D is unclear. Germline V gene data show CDR1 as SGHDT and CDR2 as YYEEEE. Trimming took 0 bases from V and 4 from J, leaving 16 bases between them. The CDR3 runs to 16 residues. CDR3 residues: CASSLAWAPFGTEAFF. The CDR3 DNA is TGTGCCAGCAGCTTGGCCTGGGCCCCTTTTGGCACTGAAGCTTTCTTT.

The chain combines TRBV20-1 with TRBJ1-2; TRBD1 matches at 7 bases. This CDR3 is 12 amino acids long. V dropped 6 bases and J dropped 4; count of bases not matched to a gene: 5. The germline V gene has CDR1 DFQATT and CDR2 SNEGSKA (reference sequence). The CDR3 reads CSARTGFYGYTF. CDR3 in DNA: TGCAGTGCGCGGACAGGATTCTATGGCTACACCTTC.

The chain recombines TRBV28 with TRBJ2-7; D is possibly TRBD1 or TRBD2 (6 bases each). The germline CDR1 and CDR2 sequences are MDHEN and SYDVKM. This CDR3 region has 17 residues. The V end was cut by 2 bases, the J end by 0 bases, with 17 bases between. CDR3 sequence: CASSLPVVGGTSYEQYF. The CDR3 nucleotides are TGTGCCAGCAGTTTACCAGTGGTAGGGGGGACCTCCTACGAGCAGTACTTC.

The chain recombines TRBV5-1 with TRBJ2-2; the match to TRBD1 covers 7 bases. V lost 0 bases, J lost 4 bases, and 9 bases stayed unmatched. This CDR3 spans 17 amino acids. CDR1 is SGHRS and CDR2 is YFSETQ in the germline V gene. Here the CDR3 reads CASSLDDTTGFTGELFF. CDR3 bases: TGCGCCAGCAGCTTGGACGATACGACAGGGTTCACCGGGGAGCTGTTTTTT.

The chain is built from TRBV5-4 and TRBJ1-6, with D maybe TRBD1 (5 bases). Germline V gene sequence: CDR1 SGHNT, CDR2 YYREEE (reference sequence). This CDR3 has 16 residues. The V end lost 5 bases, the J end lost 10 bases, and 22 bases lay between the germline ends. The CDR3 DNA reads as TGTGCCAGCAGTACCTCGGGACTCTCCCGGGGGTCACCCCTCCACTTT. Protein: CASSTSGLSRGSPLHF.

The chain links TRBV6-4 to TRBJ2-7; 8 bases line up with TRBD2. The CDR3 is 14 amino acids. Germline V gene sequence: CDR1 MRHNA, CDR2 SNTAGT. V lost 4 bases to trimming and J lost 7 bases; unmatched junction nucleotides: 9. Here the CDR3 reads CASSATSGTREQYF. CDR3 coding DNA: TGTGCCAGCAGTGCAACTAGTGGGACTAGGGAGCAGTACTTC.

The chain combines TRBV6-5 with TRBJ1-6, with a possible D match to TRBD1 (5 bases). Germline V gene data show CDR1 as MNHEY and CDR2 as SVGAGI. Between the trimmed V and J ends, which lost 4 bases and 8 bases, there was a span of 18 bases. The CDR3 covers 16 residues. The CDR3 coding sequence is TGTGCCAGCAGTTTCAACTTCCAGGGTAGGCATTCACCCCTCCACTTT. Protein sequence: CASSFNFQGRHSPLHF.

The V and J genes are TRBV6-1 and TRBJ1-2; 8 bases are a match to TRBD1. The germline V gene encodes CDR1 MNHNS and CDR2 SASEGT. V trimming: 6 bases; J trimming: 4 bases; junction bases outside the gene matches: 4. The CDR3 contains 13 residues. The CDR3 spells CASRDRGVYGYTF. CDR3 in DNA: TGTGCCAGCAGAGACAGGGGTGTCTATGGCTACACCTTC.

The chain couples TRBV20-1 to TRBJ2-5; D ambiguous. V shed 4 bases and J shed 2 bases, with 5 bases lying between them. Germline CDR1 DFQATT, CDR2 SNEGSKA (reference sequence). The CDR3 spans 11 residues. As DNA, the CDR3 is TGCAGTGCTAAGGTTCAAGAGACCCAGTACTTC. The encoded protein is CSAKVQETQYF.

The chain has TRBV6-1 and TRBJ1-3; D gene unclear. Germline V gene lookup returns CDR1 MNHNS and CDR2 SASEGT. The CDR3 is 18 amino acids. V lost 5 bases and J lost 0, with 20 bases in between. The CDR3 loop reads CASSPRSIPGFSGNTIYF. In DNA, the CDR3 is TGTGCCAGCAGTCCCCGATCAATACCGGGTTTCTCTGGAAACACCATATATTTT.

The CDR3 loop is CASSPRTGWGDTEAFF. The CDR3, as DNA: TGTGCCAGCAGCCCCCGGACAGGGTGGGGGGACACTGAAGCTTTCTTT. The chain links TRBV6-1 to TRBJ1-1, with 8 positions matching TRBD1. J lost 3 bases, V lost 6 bases, and 12 bases had no gene match. Germline CDR1 MNHNS, CDR2 SASEGT. The CDR3 has 16 residues.

The rearrangement joins TRBV7-2 to TRBJ2-1, with TRBD2 as a possible D gene (5 bases). Germline CDR1 reads SGHTA; CDR2 reads FQGNSA. The CDR3 consists of 14 residues. V was shortened by 2 bases and J by 9 bases, with 14 bases between the two germline ends. The CDR3 is CASSLMRSSSEQFF. The CDR3 DNA is TGTGCCAGCAGCTTAATGCGCTCTAGCAGTGAGCAGTTCTTC.

The rearrangement links TRBV3-1 to TRBJ1-1, with TRBD1 as a possible D gene (6 bases). This CDR3 has 14 amino acids. Deletions cut 4 bases from V and 1 base from J, with 10 bases between. Germline V gene sequence: CDR1 LGHDT, CDR2 YNNKEL (reference sequence). The CDR3 DNA is TGTGCCAGCAGCCCTGAACAGGGGAACACTGAAGCTTTCTTT. Translation: CASSPEQGNTEAFF.